Listed below are T cell receptor beta chains from one sample, sequenced in a study of blood T cells in healthy people across ages. TCRdb re-called the 5' RACE reads through MiXCR, storing one row per CDR3 protein. The sample includes 1.8 million or so distinct CDR3 sequences, roughly two fifths seen only once; the top ten take 23%. The source material was blood. The receptors come from a human donor in good health. Each CDR3 is given without its conserved first and last residue.

v_gene	j_gene	CDR3aa
TRBV4-3	TRBJ2-1	ASSDIAGEGNEQF
TRBV5-1	TRBJ2-1	ASSLADARNEQF
TRBV12-3/TRBV12-4	TRBJ1-4	ASSWDRVATNEKLF
TRBV29-1	TRBJ1-1	SVALLTGSTEAF
TRBV12-3/TRBV12-4	TRBJ1-6	ASSYGAEGSPLH
TRBV6-5	TRBJ2-7	ASSYSAASGPYEQY
TRBV5-1	TRBJ2-2	ASSPDRGLVGELF
TRBV2	TRBJ2-7	ASSSDSSEY
TRBV7-2	TRBJ2-3	ASSQPGLAGVDTQY
TRBV2	.	AGGGRRQETQY
TRBV6-1	TRBJ2-7	ASSAGTGDSSYEQY
TRBV6-5	TRBJ1-2	ASTRQDDYGYT
TRBV5-1	TRBJ2-1	ASSLYGQGAPEQF
TRBV5-5	.	ASSFDRANINEQY
TRBV4-2	TRBJ1-5	ASSLNRDDQPQH
TRBV7-9	TRBJ2-1	ASSRWDPSTYNEQF
TRBV4-3	TRBJ1-2	ASSQEMTPGVDGFGYT
TRBV5-1	TRBJ2-5	ASSLGSGGEETQY
TRBV12-3/TRBV12-4	TRBJ2-7	ASRSGTRIYEQY
TRBV3-1	TRBJ2-7	ASSQAWYEQY
TRBV6-7	TRBJ1-5	ASREGSGSHQPQH
TRBV6-5	TRBJ1-2	ASGKAAGYGYT
TRBV2	TRBJ1-5	ASSPSHQPQH
TRBV29-1	TRBJ2-1	SVEEGQIRGARYEQF
TRBV7-2	TRBJ1-1	ASSAWAGENTEAF
TRBV3-1	TRBJ1-1	ASSQGFQREAF